Shown below are 13 T cell receptor beta chains from a single sample sequenced in a study of cytomegalovirus exposure and HLA in healthy donors. Primers for the PCR totalled 60 Vbeta and 13 Jbeta. TCRdb's table, derived via immunoSEQ multiplex PCR, lists solely in-frame clones and lacks some. The table includes 150,000 to 200,000 clones, over 60% detected once. What was sequenced was PBMCs. Receptors originate from a woman aged 30 to 39 in good health and CMV-seronegative.

The chain links TRBV27 to TRBJ1-3; TRBD1 matches 8 bases. Germline V CDR1 and CDR2: MNHEY, SMNVEV (reference sequence). The CDR3 spans 18 residues. V lost 5 bases to trimming and J lost 0 bases; unmatched junction nucleotides: 12. Written as DNA, the CDR3 is TGTGCCAGCAGTGCTAACTCCGGGACAGGCAACTCTGGAAACACCATATATTTT. Encoded protein: CASSANSGTGNSGNTIYF.

The V gene is TRBV7-3, the J gene TRBJ1-3, with TRBD1 identical over 8 bases. Unmatched junction bases numbered 11, after V lost 3 bases and J lost 4 bases. CDR3 size: 17 residues. Germline CDR1 and CDR2: SGHTA and FQGTGA. The CDR3 reads CASSLSPQGALGNTIYF. The CDR3 nucleotides read TGTGCCAGCAGCTTGAGCCCCCAGGGGGCCTTAGGAAACACCATATATTTT.

The CDR3 region is CASINPGQVFYGYTF. DNA for the CDR3: TGTGCCAGTATCAATCCGGGACAGGTTTTTTATGGCTACACCTTC. The chain combines TRBV19 with TRBJ1-2, with TRBD1 matching 8 bases. The CDR3 length is 15 residues. CDR1 and CDR2 from the germline V gene are LNHDA and SQIVND (reference sequence). Germline trimming cut 7 bases from V and 5 bases from J; bases unmatched to any gene: 12.

This chain links TRBV5-1 with TRBJ2-5; 7 bases agree with TRBD2. Trimming at V came to 0 bases and at J to 6 bases, leaving 8 bases not matched to a gene. Germline CDR1 reads SGHRS; CDR2 reads YFSETQ. The CDR3 covers 15 residues. The DNA for the CDR3 is TGCGCCAGCAGCTTGGTTACGGGGGAGGGCAAGACCCAGTACTTC. This codes for CASSLVTGEGKTQYF.

This chain connects TRBV9 to TRBJ1-1, with 12 bases matching TRBD1. V lost 3 bases and J lost 6; bases outside the gene matches: 9. This CDR3 has 16 residues. Germline values: CDR1 SGDLS, CDR2 YYNGEE. The CDR3 reads CASSAGGQGARSEAFF. The CDR3, as DNA: TGTGCCAGCAGCGCTGGGGGACAGGGGGCGCGGTCTGAAGCTTTCTTT.

The rearrangement joins TRBV7-7 to TRBJ1-1, with 8 positions matching TRBD1. The V and J ends lost 5 bases and 0 bases, in that order; junction bases with no gene match: 11. The CDR3 extends over 17 amino acids. Germline V gene sequence: CDR1 SSHAT, CDR2 FNYEAQ (reference sequence). The CDR3, as DNA: TGTGCCAGCAGCCCTCTCCAGGGGGCTCCCATGAACACTGAAGCTTTCTTT. This sequence encodes CASSPLQGAPMNTEAFF. Full variable domain (missing parts from reference TRBV7-7 and TRBJ1-1): GAGVSQSPRYKVTKRGQDVTLRCDPISSHATLYWYQQALGQGPEFLTYFNYEAQPDKSGLPSDRFSAERPEGSISTLTIQRTEQRDSAMYRCASSPLQGAPMNTEAFFGQGTRLTVV.

The V gene is TRBV13, the J gene TRBJ2-2; D call uncertain. Germline V gives CDR1 PRHDT, CDR2 FYEKMQ (reference sequence). The CDR3 runs to 15 residues. V was cut by 5 bases and J by 6 bases, with 16 bases left in between. CDR3 protein: CASSPPVRSPGELFF. The CDR3 DNA reads as TGTGCCAGCAGCCCCCCCGTGCGTTCCCCCGGGGAGCTGTTTTTT.

This chain links TRBV7-8 with TRBJ2-3; TRBD1 matches 7 bases. CDR3 length: 14 amino acids. Germline V gives CDR1 SGHVS, CDR2 FQNEAQ. V lost 2 bases and J lost 4; bases outside the gene matches: 3. CDR3 bases: TGTGCCAGCAGCTTACCGACAGGGTCAGATACGCAGTATTTT. Protein sequence: CASSLPTGSDTQYF.

The CDR3 sequence: CAWGLGAISGNTIYF. CDR3 bases: TGTGCCTGGGGCCTAGGCGCGATCTCTGGAAACACCATATATTTT. The rearrangement uses TRBV30 and TRBJ1-3, with D hard to call. V shed 5 bases and J shed 0 bases, with 14 bases lying between them. Germline assignment: CDR1 GTSNPN and CDR2 SVGIG (reference sequence). The CDR3 spans 15 residues.

The gene calls are TRBV28 and TRBJ1-1, with 9 bases aligning to TRBD1. CDR3 length equals 14 residues. CDR1 is MDHEN, CDR2 SYDVKM, per germline. The ends lost 5 bases at V and 5 bases at J; junction bases unmatched: 6. The DNA of the CDR3 is TGTGCCAGCAGTCGGACAGGGGTGGGGACTGAAGCTTTCTTT. The encoded protein is CASSRTGVGTEAFF.

In its sample, this clone was seen a few times. The V call is TRBV2, the J call TRBJ1-5, with 10 bases identical to TRBD1. Trimming at V came to 8 bases and at J to 10 bases, leaving 8 bases not matched to a gene. Germline lookup yields CDR1 SNHLY and CDR2 FYNNEI. The CDR3 consists of 13 residues. This chain's CDR3 is CASRDRGVRPQHF. The CDR3 DNA is TGTGCCAGCCGGGACAGGGGAGTCCGACCCCAGCATTTT.

The V call is TRBV28, the J call TRBJ2-7, with D hard to call. V gave up 6 bases and J gave up 0 bases, with 12 bases separating them. CDR1 is MDHEN, CDR2 SYDVKM, per germline. CDR3 length equals 14 residues. As DNA, the CDR3 is TGTGCCAGCAGGGGTCGACGGAGCTCCTACGAGCAGTACTTC. This translates into CASRGRRSSYEQYF.

This sequence joins TRBV18 and TRBJ1-4; 8 bases line up with TRBD1. The length of the CDR3 is 14 residues. Per the germline V gene, CDR1 is KGHSH and CDR2 is LQKENI. With V trimmed by 3 bases and J by 5 bases, 2 bases remained unmatched. The CDR3 reads CASSPDRANEKLFF. The CDR3 bases are TGTGCCAGCTCACCGGACAGGGCGAATGAAAAACTGTTTTTT.